The present TCR beta chain was sequenced within a study of blood T cell repertoires in COVID-19. Libraries were prepared by immunoSEQ multiplex PCR; TCRdb keeps only in-frame clonotypes and omits some of them. The profile shows about 250,000 clones, roughly 86% of them singletons. The CDR3 has 15 amino acids. V shed 6 bases and J 3 bases; nucleotides not matched to a gene: 7. Germline loops: CDR1 ENHRY, CDR2 SYGVKD. Input material: peripheral blood. This receptor was identified in a woman in her fifties or sixties who had recovered from COVID-19. The chain recombines TRBV10-3 with TRBJ2-5; 10 positions match TRBD2. The CDR3, as DNA: TGTGCCATCAGCCCTGGGACTAGCGCAGAAGAGACCCAGTACTTC. It specifies CAISPGTSAEETQYF.